The 24 T cell receptor beta chains listed next were all sequenced from one sample in a study of blood T cell repertoires in COVID-19. Sequenced by immunoSEQ multiplex PCR; TCRdb stores in-frame clones only, minus some. This sample has over 200,000 clones, with 92% found just once. The material sequenced was peripheral blood. Source of these receptors: a man between 25 and 39 years old with acute or convalescent COVID-19.

The gene calls are TRBV10-3 and TRBJ1-3, with D tentatively TRBD1 (6 bases). This CDR3 is built from 13 residues. In germline, CDR1 is ENHRY, CDR2 SYGVKD. The V gene lost 11 bases and the J gene lost 2 bases, with 13 bases spanning the gap. This chain's CDR3 is CASSPGAGNTIYF. The CDR3 DNA reads as TGTGCCTCCAGCCCAGGGGCTGGAAACACCATATATTTT.

The chain is built from TRBV21-1 and TRBJ1-1; TRBD1, as called in the table, went unchecked against the DNA. TRBV21-1 is recorded as a pseudogene. This CDR3 comprises 16 residues. The CDR3 sequence is CASSRTGFLMNTEAFF. DNA of the CDR3: TGTGCCAGCAGTAGAACAGGGTTTCTTATGAACACTGAAGCTTTCTTT.

V and J are TRBV9 and TRBJ2-3, with 8 bases matching TRBD2. V lost 1 base and J lost 5; bases outside the gene matches: 9. CDR3 length: 16 residues. CDR1 is SGDLS and CDR2 is YYNGEE in the germline V gene. The CDR3 here is CASSVTLSGVGDTQYF. CDR3 coding DNA: TGTGCCAGCAGCGTAACCCTTAGCGGGGTTGGAGATACGCAGTATTTT.

The chain carries TRBV7-8 and TRBJ1-5; D is ambiguous. The ends were cut back, 3 bases at V and 0 bases at J, with 3 bases in the middle. Germline V gene data show CDR1 as SGHVS and CDR2 as FQNEAQ. The CDR3 spans 13 residues. CDR3 in amino acids: CASSFNSNQPQHF. The DNA for the CDR3 is TGTGCCAGCAGCTTTAATAGCAATCAGCCCCAGCATTTT. Variable domain in full (rest from reference TRBV7-8 and TRBJ1-5): GAGVSQSPRYKVAKRGQDVALRCDPISGHVSLFWYQQALGQGPEFLTYFQNEAQLDKSGLPSDRFFAERPEGSVSTLKIQRTQQEDSAVYLCASSFNSNQPQHFGDGTRLSIL.

The J gene is TRBJ1-2, the V gene TRBV19, with D unresolved. Germline lookup yields CDR1 LNHDA and CDR2 SQIVND (reference sequence). This CDR3 is built from 15 residues. Trimming left V 4 bases short and J 4 bases short, with 16 bases between. The CDR3 DNA follows: TGTGCCAGTAGTAGTCACCCCCTTCTACCCTATGGCTACACCTTC. Translated: CASSSHPLLPYGYTF.

The chain couples TRBV6-5 to TRBJ2-7; unclear D gene. Between the trimmed V and J ends, which lost 0 bases and 2 bases, there was a span of 11 bases. Germline lookup yields CDR1 MNHEY and CDR2 SVGAGI. There are 15 residues in the CDR3. The CDR3 loop is CASSYSGLPTYEQYF. The CDR3 nucleotides read TGTGCCAGCAGTTACTCGGGCCTCCCAACCTACGAGCAGTACTTC.

CDR3 protein: CAPFSSDSYNEQFF. CDR3 coding DNA: TGTGCCCCCTTTTCCTCAGACTCCTACAATGAGCAGTTCTTC. The chain has TRBV24-1 and TRBJ2-1, with D uncertain. The CDR3 contains 14 residues. V shed 12 bases and J shed 0 bases, with 14 bases lying between them. Per germline, CDR1 KGHDR and CDR2 SFDVKD.

J is TRBJ2-1 and V is TRBV27; possible D gene TRBD1, 6 bases. Per germline, CDR1 MNHEY and CDR2 SMNVEV (reference sequence). CDR3 size: 13 residues. Trimming left V 8 bases short and J 3 bases short, with 11 bases between. DNA for the CDR3: TGTGCCAGCCGGGACACAATCTACAATGAGCAGTTCTTC. Amino acids: CASRDTIYNEQFF.

The rearrangement joins TRBV7-2 to TRBJ1-2; D is uncertain. V lost 4 bases, J lost 7 bases, and 19 bases lay in between. CDR1 is SGHTA and CDR2 is FQGNSA in the germline V gene. The CDR3 spans 15 residues. CDR3 coding DNA: TGTGCCAGCAGCTCGGCGGACGGAGGACGTAGTGGCTACACCTTC. It yields the protein CASSSADGGRSGYTF. Full variable domain (outside the CDR3, taken from reference TRBV7-2 and TRBJ1-2): GAGVSQSPSNKVTEKGKDVELRCDPISGHTALYWYRQSLGQGLEFLIYFQGNSAPDKSGLPSDRFSAERTGGSVSTLTIQRTQQEDSAVYLCASSSADGGRSGYTFGSGTRLTVV.

With regard to this clone: The CDR3 does not end in the conserved phenylalanine or tryptophan, so this is likely a read error. Because the CDR3's place on the DNA is in doubt, the DNA is left out and the CDR3 is given as listed by TCRdb. The rearrangement links TRBV21-1 to TRBJ2-7; the D segment call TRBD2 is taken from the table without a DNA check. TRBV21-1 is reported as a pseudogene. A total of 16 residues make up the CDR3, ends included. The CDR3 loop is CASSNKSTSRTSGGGL.

The chain is built from TRBV3-1 (or the pseudogene TRBV3-2) and TRBJ2-5, with a possible D match to TRBD1 (6 bases). This CDR3 has 13 amino acids. V lost 4 bases to trimming and J lost 2 bases, with 8 bases between them. The germline V gene has CDR1 LGHDT and CDR2 YNNKEL (reference sequence). The CDR3: CASSPGQQETQYF. The CDR3 DNA follows: TGTGCCAGCAGCCCAGGACAGCAAGAGACCCAGTACTTC.

The chain uses TRBV25-1 and TRBJ2-2, with TRBD1 identical over 8 bases. The CDR3 covers 16 residues. J was trimmed by 7 bases and V by 4 bases; bases with no gene match: 11. Germline V gene data show CDR1 as MGHDK and CDR2 as SYGVNS. CDR3: CASSGRAGGGVGELFF. CDR3 nucleotides: TGTGCCAGCAGTGGCCGGGCAGGGGGCGGCGTCGGGGAGCTGTTTTTT.

The gene calls are TRBV24-1 and TRBJ1-1; 9 bases are a match to TRBD1. Germline lookup yields CDR1 KGHDR and CDR2 SFDVKD. The CDR3 sequence is 14 residues long. Losses at the gene ends were 5 bases for V and 6 bases for J; bases not matched to a gene: 6. Here the CDR3 reads CATSGTGGWAEAFF. DNA for the CDR3: TGTGCCACCAGTGGAACAGGGGGCTGGGCTGAAGCTTTCTTT.

V and J are TRBV6-6 and TRBJ1-1; D ambiguous. Germline V gives CDR1 MNHNY, CDR2 SVGAGI (reference sequence). This CDR3 is built from 13 residues. V was cut by 6 bases and J by 0 bases, with 8 bases left in between. This CDR3 is CASSGMMNTEAFF. The DNA for the CDR3 is TGTGCCAGCAGCGGGATGATGAACACTGAAGCTTTCTTT.

The chain is built from TRBV5-1 and TRBJ2-2, with D possibly being TRBD2 (5 bases). Germline CDR1 and CDR2: SGHRS and YFSETQ. This CDR3 comprises 15 residues. V lost 6 bases to trimming and J lost 0 bases, with 12 bases between them. The CDR3 sequence is CASTGYTANTGELFF. The CDR3, as DNA: TGCGCCAGCACGGGGTACACCGCGAACACCGGGGAGCTGTTTTTT.

The chain combines TRBV30 with TRBJ1-1, with a tentative D call TRBD1 (6 bases). Trimming left V 8 bases short and J 0 bases short, with 16 bases between. The germline V gene encodes CDR1 GTSNPN and CDR2 SVGIG (reference sequence). CDR3 length: 14 amino acids. CDR3 residues: CASTGTSMNTEAFF. In nucleotides, the CDR3 is TGTGCCAGTACCGGGACATCGATGAACACTGAAGCTTTCTTT.

The chain carries TRBV28 and TRBJ1-2; 8 bases fit TRBD1. The CDR3 loop spans 15 amino acids. Per the germline V gene, CDR1 is MDHEN and CDR2 is SYDVKM. J lost 4 bases, V lost 4 bases, and 8 bases had no gene match. The CDR3 region has the DNA TGTGCCAGCAGTTCCCGCAGGGGGCCGCTCTATGGCTACACCTTC. Translation: CASSSRRGPLYGYTF.

The chain joins TRBV5-4 to TRBJ2-1, with TRBD2 matching over 11 bases. This CDR3 spans 15 amino acids. Germline V gene lookup returns CDR1 SGHNT and CDR2 YYREEE (reference sequence). The junction had 4 bases not matched to a gene; V was cut back by 0 bases and J by 8 bases. The CDR3 is CASSLGLAGGDEQFF. The CDR3 coding sequence is TGTGCCAGCAGCTTGGGGCTAGCGGGAGGAGATGAGCAGTTCTTC.

J is TRBJ2-1 and V is TRBV7-2, with unresolved D. CDR1 is SGHTA and CDR2 is FQGNSA in the germline V gene. The CDR3 runs to 14 residues. With 2 bases removed from V and 0 bases from J, the gap between germline ends came to 5 bases. The CDR3 reads CASSLLRSYNEQFF. As DNA, the CDR3 is TGTGCCAGCAGCTTATTGCGCTCCTACAATGAGCAGTTCTTC. Together with reference TRBV7-2 and TRBJ2-1, the CDR3 gives the full variable domain: GAGVSQSPSNKVTEKGKDVELRCDPISGHTALYWYRQSLGQGLEFLIYFQGNSAPDKSGLPSDRFSAERTGGSVSTLTIQRTQQEDSAVYLCASSLLRSYNEQFFGPGTRLTVL.

The genes are TRBV13 and TRBJ2-7, with 8 bases fitting TRBD2. CDR1 and CDR2 from the germline V gene are PRHDT and FYEKMQ (reference sequence). The CDR3 consists of 16 residues. V dropped 1 base and J dropped 0; count of bases not matched to a gene: 5. The CDR3 DNA is TGTGCCAGCAGCTTAGCTGGCGGGGGGAGCTCCTACGAGCAGTACTTC. Its translation: CASSLAGGGSSYEQYF. Filled out from reference TRBV13 and TRBJ2-7, the complete variable domain reads AAGVIQSPRHLIKEKRETATLKCYPIPRHDTVYWYQQGPGQDPQFLISFYEKMQSDKGSIPDRFSAQQFSDYHSELNMSSLELGDSALYFCASSLAGGGSSYEQYFGPGTRLTVT.

The chain couples TRBV9 to TRBJ1-1; perhaps TRBD1 as D (5 bases). The CDR3 sequence is 14 residues long. Germline CDR1 reads SGDLS; CDR2 reads YYNGEE. V was clipped by 0 bases and J by 5 bases, with 11 bases between them. The CDR3 here is CASSVGSGLTEAFF. CDR3 in DNA: TGTGCCAGCAGCGTAGGTTCAGGGCTTACTGAAGCTTTCTTT. The full variable domain, completed using reference TRBV9 and TRBJ1-1, is DSGVTQTPKHLITATGQRVTLRCSPRSGDLSVYWYQQSLDQGLQFLIQYYNGEERAKGNILERFSAQQFPDLHSELNLSSLELGDSALYFCASSVGSGLTEAFFGQGTRLTVV.

The J gene is TRBJ2-7, the V gene TRBV5-1; 7 bases match TRBD1. The CDR3 has 13 amino acids. The V gene's germline CDR1 is SGHRS and CDR2 YFSETQ. J gave up 2 bases and V 9 bases, and 8 bases lay outside the gene matches. The CDR3 protein is CATARDRAYEQYF. The DNA for the CDR3 is TGCGCCACCGCTCGAGACAGGGCCTACGAGCAGTACTTC.

The rearrangement uses TRBV5-1 and TRBJ2-5, with TRBD2 as a possible D gene (6 bases). With 3 bases removed from V and 0 bases from J, the gap between germline ends came to 12 bases. Per germline, CDR1 SGHRS and CDR2 YFSETQ. The CDR3 is 15 residues long. CDR3 coding DNA: TGCGCCAGCAGCTCCGGGACTCCCCACCAAGAGACCCAGTACTTC. This codes for CASSSGTPHQETQYF.

The count of this clone is one. The V and J genes are TRBV28 and TRBJ2-7; 7 bases map to TRBD1. CDR1 and CDR2 from the germline V gene are MDHEN and SYDVKM. The V segment lost 3 bases and the J segment 0 bases; nucleotides outside the gene matches: 14. The CDR3 is 18 residues long. The CDR3 here is CASSFFVGVGQNSYEQYF. The CDR3 region has the DNA TGTGCCAGCAGTTTTTTTGTAGGGGTGGGACAGAACTCCTACGAGCAGTACTTC.